The 5 T cell receptor beta chains below all came from one sample that was sequenced in a study of CD8+CD57+ T cells in acquired aplastic anemia. Both TCR beta VDJ combination and CDR3 sequence profiling were carried out. Genomic DNA was the template for this profiling. TCRdb re-called the reads with MiXCR, one entry per CDR3 protein. The sample contains about 150,000 distinct CDR3 sequences, about 40% of which appear only once. Sequencing input: sorted CD4+, CD8+, or CD8+CD57+ T cells (not recorded which) from PBMCs. Every receptor here comes from a human donor in good health, serving as a control.

This clonotype was observed at least ten times. V is TRBV20-1 and J is TRBJ2-7; TRBD1 agrees at 9 bases. CDR1 and CDR2 (germline): DFQATT, SNEGSKA (reference sequence). V lost 6 bases and J lost 7; bases outside the gene matches: 10. The CDR3 length is 13 residues. CDR3 region: CSATGTGSKEQYF. CDR3 coding DNA: TGCAGTGCCACCGGGACAGGGTCTAAAGAGCAGTACTTC.

This clonotype was seen at least ten times. The chain uses TRBV5-1 and TRBJ2-3; 8 nucleotides agree with TRBD1. The CDR3 has 16 amino acids. In germline, CDR1 is SGHRS, CDR2 YFSETQ. Trimming cost V 4 bases and J 1 base; bases outside gene matches: 8. In DNA form, the CDR3 reads TGCGCCAGCAGCCTAGACCCGGGACAGGGCACAGATACGCAGTATTTT. This codes for CASSLDPGQGTDTQYF.

V usage is TRBV4-1 and J usage is TRBJ2-3; D is unresolved. CDR3 length: 15 amino acids. Germline CDR1 and CDR2: MGHRA and YSYEKL. V dropped 0 bases and J dropped 0 bases, with 7 bases sitting between them. CDR3 protein: CASSQEGQSTDTQYF. The CDR3 DNA reads as TGCGCCAGCAGCCAAGAGGGCCAAAGCACAGATACGCAGTATTTT.

As for this clonotype: A much larger clonotype is one base distant, so this may be a read error. The chain combines TRBV20-1 with TRBJ1-3; D not certain. Trimming pared 4 bases from V and 0 bases from J, leaving 13 bases between. The CDR3 extends over 15 amino acids. The germline V gene has CDR1 DFQATT and CDR2 SNEGSKA (reference sequence). Here the CDR3 reads CSAIIHPASGNTIYF. As DNA, the CDR3 is TGCAGTGCTATCATCCACCCCGCCTCTGGAAACACCATATATTTT.

Of note for this clonotype: At one end, the junction sequence differs from germline, possibly due to a read error. The chain links TRBV2 to TRBJ1-1, with 8 bases matching TRBD1. Germline loops: CDR1 SNHLY, CDR2 FYNNEI. The CDR3 covers 15 residues. In DNA form, the CDR3 reads TGTGCCAGCAGGGAAGGGACAGGAAGAAACACTGAAGCTTTCTTT. Protein sequence: CASREGTGRNTEAFF.